This T cell receptor beta chain was found in a study of T-cell reconstitution after alpha-beta-depleted transplantation in children. General observations from the study: T-cell numbers and diversity one year post-transplant derived largely from freshly generated T cells.

This sample's TCRbeta library carried unique molecular identifier barcodes. TCRdb independently ran MiXCR on the PCR reads; one entry per CDR3 protein. Here the sample spans under 250,000 distinct CDR3 sequences, around 25% being singletons. V trimming: 4 bases; J trimming: 2 bases; junction bases outside the gene matches: 18. The CDR3 totals 18 residues. Germline V gene data show CDR1 as DFQATT and CDR2 as SNEGSKA (reference sequence). Remarks on this clonotype: What it binds is not known.

The sample was PBMCs, mostly from graft donor cells, taken 360 days after TCRalphabeta/CD19-depleted stem cell transplant. The rearrangement joins TRBV20-1 to TRBJ2-5; TRBD2 agrees at 8 bases. The sequence was obtained from a female patient younger than 10 who had a stem cell transplant for congenital amegakaryocytic thrombocytopenia, so the T cells may come from the graft donor. CDR3 coding DNA: TGCAGTGCTACCGCAGTCATTCGGGCGGGGGGCGATCAAGAGACCCAGTACTTC. It is translated as CSATAVIRAGGDQETQYF.